The next 26 T cell receptor beta chains were all read from a single sample in a study of blood T cell repertoires in COVID-19. Clones were sequenced by immunoSEQ multiplex PCR, and TCRdb holds only the in-frame ones, with some missing. Found here are about 200,000 clones, 89% of them singletons; the top ten hold more than 4.5%. Sequencing was done on a sample of peripheral blood. The receptors derive from a woman aged 40 to 55 with acute or convalescent COVID-19.

The rearrangement uses TRBV5-6 and TRBJ1-6; no clear D. Between the trimmed V and J ends, which lost 4 bases and 0 bases, there was a span of 17 bases. This CDR3 is built from 18 residues. Germline lookup yields CDR1 SGHDT and CDR2 YYEEEE. For the CDR3, the DNA is TGTGCCAGCAGCCCCTTGTTGGCGGGGAGCTCCTATAATTCACCCCTCCACTTT. This sequence encodes CASSPLLAGSSYNSPLHF. Combining the CDR3 with reference TRBV5-6 and TRBJ1-6 gives the whole variable domain DAGVTQSPTHLIKTRGQQVTLRCSPKSGHDTVSWYQQALGQGPQFIFQYYEEEERQRGNFPDRFSGHQFPNYSSELNVNALLLGDSALYLCASSPLLAGSSYNSPLHFGNGTRLTVT.

The rearrangement uses TRBV19 and TRBJ1-5; 8 bases map to TRBD1. Germline CDR1 LNHDA, CDR2 SQIVND (reference sequence). J lost 1 base, V lost 6 bases, and 5 bases had no gene match. The CDR3 runs 15 residues. The CDR3 DNA follows: TGTGCCAGTAGCCTACGACAGGGGAGCAATCAGCCCCAGCATTTT. This codes for CASSLRQGSNQPQHF. The full variable domain, completed using reference TRBV19 and TRBJ1-5, is DGGITQSPKYLFRKEGQNVTLSCEQNLNHDAMYWYRQDPGQGLRLIYYSQIVNDFQKGDIAEGYSVSREKKESFPLTVTSAQKNPTAFYLCASSLRQGSNQPQHFGDGTRLSIL.

A single count supports this clone. This chain links TRBV5-6 with TRBJ1-2; TRBD1 is a possible D gene (5 bases). This CDR3 contains 15 residues. The V gene lost 3 bases and the J gene lost 4 bases, with 16 bases spanning the gap. Germline lookup yields CDR1 SGHDT and CDR2 YYEEEE. The CDR3 DNA is TGTGCCAGCAGCTCCCCGGGGGGGGGACTCTATGGCTACACCTTC. Protein product: CASSSPGGGLYGYTF.

The genes are TRBV2 and TRBJ2-3; 7 bases line up with TRBD2. CDR1 is SNHLY and CDR2 is FYNNEI in the germline V gene. The CDR3 spans 15 residues. The V and J ends lost 6 bases and 0 bases, in that order; junction bases with no gene match: 6. The CDR3: CASSTGRESTDTQYF. The CDR3 bases are TGTGCCAGCAGCACGGGGAGGGAGAGCACAGATACGCAGTATTTT. The full variable domain, in which reference TRBV2 and TRBJ2-3 provide the parts outside the CDR3, is EPEVTQTPSHQVTQMGQEVILRCVPISNHLYFYWYRQILGQKVEFLVSFYNNEISEKSEIFDDQFSVERPDGSNFTLKIRSTKLEDSAMYFCASSTGRESTDTQYFGPGTRLTVL.

The rearrangement uses TRBV3-1 (or the pseudogene TRBV3-2) and TRBJ2-1, with 8 bases aligning to TRBD2. The CDR3 has 14 amino acids. Trimming cost V 7 bases and J 0 bases; bases outside gene matches: 2. The V gene's germline CDR1 is LGHDT and CDR2 YNNKEL (reference sequence). CDR3 region: CASKRGSSYNEQFF. CDR3 bases: TGTGCCAGCAAGCGGGGGAGCTCCTACAATGAGCAGTTCTTC.

The chain uses TRBV4-1 and TRBJ1-6; TRBD1 matches at 7 bases. The CDR3 sequence is 16 residues long. In germline, CDR1 is MGHRA, CDR2 YSYEKL. The V segment lost 1 base and the J segment 4 bases; nucleotides outside the gene matches: 4. The CDR3: CASSQAGTAYNSPLHF. CDR3 DNA sequence: TGCGCCAGCAGCCAAGCTGGGACAGCGTATAATTCACCCCTCCACTTT.

V is TRBV13 and J is TRBJ2-1, with D unresolved. The CDR3 is 12 residues long. The V gene lost 5 bases and the J gene lost 9 bases, with 11 bases spanning the gap. Per germline, CDR1 PRHDT and CDR2 FYEKMQ (reference sequence). CDR3 nucleotides: TGTGCCAGCAGCCAAATTAGCCGTGAGCAGTTCTTC. Amino acid sequence: CASSQISREQFF.

The DNA of the CDR3 is TGTGCCAGCAGTGCCCAGGGGGCCTCCTACGAGCAGTACGTC. This gives the protein CASSAQGASYEQYV. The J gene is TRBJ2-7, the V gene TRBV6-4; 8 nucleotides match TRBD1. The V gene's germline CDR1 is MRHNA and CDR2 SNTAGT. V was pared by 4 bases and J by 0 bases, with 2 bases of the junction left unmatched. The CDR3 extends over 14 amino acids.

This clone was counted once. The chain recombines TRBV7-9 with TRBJ2-3, with 10 nucleotides matching TRBD2. The CDR3 length is 16 residues. V lost 4 bases, J lost 2 bases, and 6 bases stayed unmatched. CDR1 is SEHNR and CDR2 is FQNEAQ in the germline V gene (reference sequence). This chain's CDR3 is CASSSWTSGNTDTQYF. In DNA, the CDR3 is TGTGCCAGCAGCTCCTGGACTAGCGGAAACACAGATACGCAGTATTTT.

The genes are TRBV11-2 and TRBJ2-2; D possibly corresponds to TRBD2 (6 bases). This CDR3 has 17 amino acids. V lost 5 bases to trimming and J lost 4 bases, with 20 bases between them. Germline CDR1 SGHAT, CDR2 FQNNGV. The CDR3 sequence is CASSKQLVLAGTGELFF. DNA for the CDR3: TGTGCCAGCAGCAAACAACTGGTACTAGCCGGCACCGGGGAGCTGTTTTTT.

This rearrangement joins TRBV25-1 to TRBJ2-3; D is uncertain. Trimming removed 0 bases at V and 1 base at J, with 8 bases between. Germline values: CDR1 MGHDK, CDR2 SYGVNS. The CDR3 spans 15 residues. The chain's CDR3 is CASSEYFSGTDTQYF. In DNA, the CDR3 is TGTGCCAGCAGTGAATACTTCTCAGGCACAGATACGCAGTATTTT.

This sequence joins TRBV5-5 and TRBJ2-5; no clear D gene. Germline V gives CDR1 SGHKS, CDR2 YYEKEE (reference sequence). The CDR3 is 14 amino acids. Trimming removed 4 bases from V and 5 bases from J, with 15 bases in between. The CDR3 loop is CASSSEVVGETQYF. DNA for the CDR3: TGTGCCAGCAGCAGCGAGGTGGTCGGCGAGACCCAGTACTTC.

The V gene is TRBV7-9, the J gene TRBJ1-1, with D tentatively TRBD1 (6 bases). CDR1 is SEHNR and CDR2 is FQNEAQ in the germline V gene (reference sequence). Trimming removed 6 bases at V and 11 bases at J, with 10 bases between. This CDR3 is 10 amino acids long. The DNA for the CDR3 is TGTGCCAGCAGTTTGGACAGCGCTTTCTTT. Amino acids: CASSLDSAFF.

CDR3 loop: CASSPGGNKFNEQFF. CDR3 coding DNA: TGTGCCAGCAGCCCGGGGGGAAACAAGTTCAATGAGCAGTTCTTC. The rearrangement links TRBV7-2 to TRBJ2-1, with TRBD2 identical over 7 bases. This CDR3 comprises 15 residues. The trim removed 5 bases at V and 6 bases at J, leaving 10 bases unmatched. Germline V gene sequence: CDR1 SGHTA, CDR2 FQGNSA. Supplemented by reference TRBV7-2 and TRBJ2-1, the full variable domain reads GAGVSQSPSNKVTEKGKDVELRCDPISGHTALYWYRQSLGQGLEFLIYFQGNSAPDKSGLPSDRFSAERTGGSVSTLTIQRTQQEDSAVYLCASSPGGNKFNEQFFGPGTRLTVL.

This sequence joins TRBV12-3 or TRBV12-4 and TRBJ2-5; D is uncertain. The V gene lost 2 bases and the J gene lost 5 bases, with 6 bases spanning the gap. The CDR3 is made up of 12 amino acids. This CDR3 is CASSLLMETQYF. In nucleotides, the CDR3 is TGTGCCAGCAGTTTACTAATGGAGACCCAGTACTTC.

The DNA for the CDR3 is TGTGCCAGCCGCCCGGGACAGGGGAATGAAAAACTGTTTTTT. Translation: CASRPGQGNEKLFF. V and J are TRBV3-1 (or the pseudogene TRBV3-2) and TRBJ1-4; the match to TRBD1 covers 10 bases. V gave up 8 bases and J gave up 5 bases; unmatched junction bases: 5. Germline V gives CDR1 LGHDT, CDR2 YNNKEL (reference sequence). This CDR3 comprises 14 residues.

The rearrangement links TRBV19 to TRBJ1-2; a possible D gene is TRBD1 (6 bases). The CDR3 has 14 residues. The germline CDR1 and CDR2 sequences are LNHDA and SQIVND (reference sequence). Trimming pared 3 bases from V and 7 bases from J, leaving 15 bases between. The CDR3 spells CASSIPQGAIGYTF. In nucleotides, the CDR3 is TGTGCCAGTAGTATCCCACAGGGAGCTATTGGCTACACCTTC.

This clone was observed once. The chain combines TRBV2 with TRBJ2-6; a possible D gene is TRBD2 (6 bases). This CDR3 contains 14 residues. CDR1 is SNHLY and CDR2 is FYNNEI in the germline V gene. V was clipped by 11 bases and J by 0 bases, with 11 bases between them. The CDR3 here is CASGGDSGANVLTF. In DNA form, the CDR3 reads TGTGCCTCAGGAGGGGACTCTGGGGCCAACGTCCTGACTTTC.

This chain connects TRBV5-4 to TRBJ2-3, with unresolved D. Germline V gives CDR1 SGHNT, CDR2 YYREEE (reference sequence). This CDR3 is built from 13 residues. V lost 1 base and J lost 4, with 7 bases in between. The CDR3 sequence is CASSLRGSDTQYF. The DNA for the CDR3 is TGTGCCAGCAGCTTGCGTGGCTCAGATACGCAGTATTTT.

The V call is TRBV25-1, the J call TRBJ2-1; 7 bases line up with TRBD2. The CDR3 sequence is 15 residues long. The germline gives CDR1 MGHDK, CDR2 SYGVNS. After removal of 8 bases from V and 9 bases from J, the junction contained 16 bases not matched to a gene. The CDR3 here is CASGRPLWDYGEQFF. CDR3 bases: TGTGCCAGCGGCCGCCCCTTATGGGACTACGGTGAGCAGTTCTTC.

The gene calls are TRBV19 and TRBJ2-2, with 11 bases identical to TRBD1. CDR3 length: 14 amino acids. V was clipped by 4 bases and J by 8 bases; unmatched bases: 3. Germline loops: CDR1 LNHDA, CDR2 SQIVND (reference sequence). The CDR3 reads CASSRGQGAGELFF. Written as DNA, the CDR3 is TGTGCCAGTAGTAGAGGACAGGGGGCTGGGGAGCTGTTTTTT.

This clone was counted once. The chain links TRBV7-2 to TRBJ2-2; 9 bases are shared with TRBD1. CDR3 size: 15 residues. With 5 bases clipped from V and 8 bases from J, the junction kept 9 bases outside the gene matches. Germline V gene lookup returns CDR1 SGHTA and CDR2 FQGNSA. CDR3 nucleotide sequence: TGTGCCAGCAGCCCCCCCGGACAGGGGTTAGGGGAGCTGTTTTTT. Encoded protein: CASSPPGQGLGELFF.

The chain employs TRBV6-6 and TRBJ2-2, with a possible D match to TRBD2 (5 bases). There are 14 residues in the CDR3. Looked up from germline, CDR1 is MNHNY and CDR2 is SVGAGI (reference sequence). V lost 7 bases and J 8 bases, leaving 17 bases between the germline ends. The CDR3 loop reads CASNLDGGRGELFF. The DNA of the CDR3 is TGTGCCAGCAACTTGGACGGAGGAAGAGGGGAGCTGTTTTTT.

Only one count was recorded for this clone. This chain connects TRBV9 to TRBJ1-5; D is perhaps TRBD1 (6 bases). Germline loops: CDR1 SGDLS, CDR2 YYNGEE. The CDR3 loop spans 13 amino acids. V lost 3 bases, J lost 7 bases, and 11 bases lay in between. CDR3 region: CASSEGTSQPQHF. The CDR3 DNA reads as TGTGCCAGCAGCGAAGGGACATCACAGCCCCAGCATTTT.

The CDR3 DNA reads TGCGCCAGCAGGAGTAAACTAGCGGGGGGCCCTAGCACAGATACGCAGTATTTT. This encodes CASRSKLAGGPSTDTQYF. The rearrangement joins TRBV5-1 to TRBJ2-3; 12 nucleotides match TRBD2. Per germline, CDR1 SGHRS and CDR2 YFSETQ. CDR3 length: 18 amino acids. J was trimmed by 0 bases and V by 5 bases; bases with no gene match: 10.

The chain employs TRBV24-1 and TRBJ1-1; TRBD1 is a possible D gene (5 bases). Germline V gene sequence: CDR1 KGHDR, CDR2 SFDVKD. The length of the CDR3 is 16 residues. Trimming cost V 3 bases and J 5 bases, with 18 bases left between them. CDR3 protein: CATSDAPQGIQTEAFF. In DNA, the CDR3 is TGTGCCACCAGTGATGCACCGCAGGGAATCCAGACTGAAGCTTTCTTT.